This entry features one TCR beta chain sequence. Its antigen is not identified. This sample is part of a study of cytomegalovirus exposure and HLA in healthy donors. Looking at the study overall: Earlier, 150 million to 200 million T cells were analyzed, and 117 million unique TCR beta sequences were found among them. Overall study findings and caveats: The number of N-insertions in an Asian-associated ancestry cluster was reportedly below the approximately 700-donor mean in a later analysis.

V lost 6 bases and J lost 5, with 13 bases in between. The CDR3 runs 13 residues. In germline, CDR1 is SGHTA, CDR2 FQGNSA. Amplification used 60 Vbeta primers and 13 Jbeta primers. Here immunoSEQ multiplex PCR was the method, and the copy in TCRdb shows in-frame clones only, minus some. The sample has about 120,000 clones, 70% to 85% seen once. The TCR comes from a woman in her fifties or sixties in good health and CMV-seropositive. Sequenced input: PBMCs. This sequence joins TRBV7-2 and TRBJ2-5; a weak D match, TRBD1 (6 bases). As DNA, the CDR3 is TGTGCCAGCAGTCCCCCAGGGGTGGAGACCCAGTACTTC. Protein product: CASSPPGVETQYF.